The subject of this entry is one T cell receptor beta chain. The sample comes from a study of glioma-infiltrating T cells after dendritic cell vaccination. In the study overall: Patients received autologous tumor lysate-pulsed dendritic cell vaccination between about 2002 and 2013. Monocyte-derived dendritic cells, cultured roughly 7 days with IL-4 and GM-CSF, were pulsed with autologous tumor lysate.

This CDR3 comprises 16 residues. Germline V gene data show CDR1 as SGHRS and CDR2 as YFSETQ. V lost 4 bases, J lost 5 bases, and 8 bases stayed unmatched. As to time point: after dendritic cell vaccination, including at tumor progression/relapse. None of the glioblastoma patients had an isocitrate dehydrogenase mutation. Sequencing used immunoSEQ multiplex PCR; TCRdb keeps in-frame clones, though not all of them. The sample has around 90,000 clones, roughly four fifths seen once. The sample here was blood, taken after dendritic cell vaccination. The chain employs TRBV5-1 and TRBJ2-3; 12 bases are a match to TRBD2. This clonotype was sampled from a human donor with glioblastoma. Here the CDR3 DNA reads TGCGCCAGCAGCCTACGGACTAGCGGGGTTATAGATACGCAGTATTTT. Its protein is CASSLRTSGVIDTQYF.